The 9 T cell receptor beta chains in this list originate from one sample, sequenced in a study of blood T cells in healthy people across ages. Sample-barcoded 5' priming and a J-beta primer mix drove a second PCR of roughly 6 to 12 cycles. Each CDR3 protein is one row after TCRdb ran MiXCR on the 5' RACE reads. In the table there are over 700,000 distinct CDR3 sequences, roughly 53% of which are singletons. Sequenced: blood. The receptors shown here come from a man older than 75 in good health.

V and J are TRBV21-1 and TRBJ2-2; TRBD1, the D gene given by the table, was not confirmed from the DNA. TRBV21-1 is flagged as a pseudogene. The CDR3 is 18 residues long. The chain's CDR3 is CASSKGFGGNQNTGELFF. In DNA, the CDR3 is TGTGCCAGCAGCAAAGGGTTTGGGGGGAACCAGAACACCGGGGAGCTGTTTTTT.

This clonotype was counted a few times. This chain links TRBV6-6 with TRBJ2-5; 7 bases align to TRBD2. Germline CDR1 and CDR2: MNHNY and SVGAGI (reference sequence). With 6 bases clipped from V and 5 bases from J, the junction kept 9 bases outside the gene matches. The CDR3 has 14 residues. The CDR3 DNA reads as TGTGCCAGCAGGTCCACGGGGGGTGTGGAGACCCAGTACTTC. Translated: CASRSTGGVETQYF.

This clonotype occurred a few times. The V and J genes are TRBV6-6 and TRBJ2-5; tentative D call: TRBD1 (6 bases). Trimming removed 5 bases at V and 4 bases at J, with 14 bases between. This CDR3 is 14 amino acids long. Germline V gene data show CDR1 as MNHNY and CDR2 as SVGAGI (reference sequence). CDR3 protein: CASSPDRRRETQYF. The DNA of the CDR3 is TGTGCCAGCAGTCCCGACAGGAGGAGAGAGACCCAGTACTTC.

CDR3 amino acids: CSASTTGGRAHRYAYF. The DNA of the CDR3 is TGCAGTGCTAGTACGACTGGCGGGAGGGCCCACAGATACGCGTATTTT. The chain carries TRBV20-1 and TRBJ2-3; 9 nucleotides match TRBD2. V was pared by 3 bases and J by 14 bases, with 21 bases of the junction left unmatched. Germline V gene lookup returns CDR1 DFQATT and CDR2 SNEGSKA (reference sequence). This CDR3 comprises 16 residues.

The chain combines TRBV9 with TRBJ2-2; tentatively, D is TRBD2 (5 bases). The CDR3 has 15 residues. Germline V lookup: CDR1 SGDLS, CDR2 YYNGEE. V lost 1 base to trimming and J lost 4 bases, with 11 bases between them. DNA of the CDR3: TGTGCCAGCAGCGTATTCACAGAGGGCACCGGGGAGCTGTTTTTT. It encodes CASSVFTEGTGELFF.

This clonotype was picked up a small number of times. The chain uses TRBV28 and TRBJ2-1; D not resolved. The V gene lost 7 bases and the J gene lost 12 bases, with 13 bases spanning the gap. The CDR3 extends over 11 amino acids. CDR1 is MDHEN and CDR2 is SYDVKM in the germline V gene. The CDR3 bases are TGTGCCAGCAATCCCGGGCTCGGGCAGTTCTTC. Translating gives CASNPGLGQFF.

The CDR3 loop is CATSGYSYNEQFF. The CDR3 bases are TGTGCCACCTCGGGATACTCCTACAATGAGCAGTTCTTC. The rearrangement joins TRBV15 to TRBJ2-1, with D possibly matching TRBD2 (5 bases). The germline V and J ends were trimmed by 8 bases and 0 bases, with 8 bases remaining between them. CDR1 is LNHNV and CDR2 is YYDKDF in the germline V gene (reference sequence). This CDR3 has 13 residues.

As concerns this clonotype: An end of the junction differs from the germline gene, which may be a read error. The rearrangement joins TRBV7-7 to TRBJ2-1; 14 positions match TRBD2. The germline gives CDR1 SSHAT, CDR2 FNYEAQ (reference sequence). This CDR3 contains 14 residues. The CDR3 protein is CASSLGLAGDRQFF. The DNA of the CDR3 is TGTGCTAGCAGCTTGGGACTAGCGGGGGATCGTCAGTTCTTC.

This chain joins TRBV5-6 and TRBJ2-7; no reliable D call. CDR1 SGHDT and CDR2 YYEEEE come from the germline V gene. This CDR3 has 12 amino acids. V shed 2 bases and J shed 6 bases, with 9 bases lying between them. CDR3 amino acids: CASSLPRREQYF. As DNA, the CDR3 is TGTGCCAGCAGCTTACCAAGGCGCGAGCAGTACTTC.